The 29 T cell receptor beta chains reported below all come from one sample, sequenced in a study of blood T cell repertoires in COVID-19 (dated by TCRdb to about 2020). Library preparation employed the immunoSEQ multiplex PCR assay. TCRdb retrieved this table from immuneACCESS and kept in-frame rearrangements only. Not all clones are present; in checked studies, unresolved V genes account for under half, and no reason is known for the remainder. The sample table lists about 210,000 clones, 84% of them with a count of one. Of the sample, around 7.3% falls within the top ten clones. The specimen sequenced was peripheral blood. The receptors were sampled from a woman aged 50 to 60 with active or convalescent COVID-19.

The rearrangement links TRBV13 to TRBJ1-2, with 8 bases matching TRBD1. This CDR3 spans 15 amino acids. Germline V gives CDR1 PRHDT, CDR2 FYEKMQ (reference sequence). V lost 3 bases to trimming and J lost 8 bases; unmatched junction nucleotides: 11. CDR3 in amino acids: CASSLGGQVPEGYTF. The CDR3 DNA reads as TGTGCCAGCAGCTTGGGGGGACAGGTCCCTGAGGGCTACACCTTC.

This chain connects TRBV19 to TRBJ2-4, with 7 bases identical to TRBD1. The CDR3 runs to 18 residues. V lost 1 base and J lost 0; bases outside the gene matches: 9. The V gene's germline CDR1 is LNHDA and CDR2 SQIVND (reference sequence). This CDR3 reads CASSIAMTGQLAKNIQYF. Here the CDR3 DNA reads TGTGCCAGTAGTATAGCGATGACGGGACAGCTAGCCAAAAACATTCAGTACTTC.

CDR3 protein: CAIRGGNQPQHF. The CDR3 DNA follows: TGTGCCATCAGGGGGGGAAATCAGCCCCAGCATTTT. The gene calls are TRBV10-3 and TRBJ1-5; weak D call: TRBD1 (5 bases). Trimming stripped 6 bases from V and 4 bases from J, with 7 bases between. The length of the CDR3 is 12 residues. CDR1 is ENHRY and CDR2 is SYGVKD in the germline V gene.

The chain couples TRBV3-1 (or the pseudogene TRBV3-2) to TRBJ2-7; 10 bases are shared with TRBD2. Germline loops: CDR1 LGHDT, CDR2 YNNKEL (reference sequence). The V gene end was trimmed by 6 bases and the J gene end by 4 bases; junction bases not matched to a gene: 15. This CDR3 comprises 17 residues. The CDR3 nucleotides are TGTGCCAGCAGTCATACCGGATCTCGGACTAGCGGTTACGAGCAGTACTTC. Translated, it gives CASSHTGSRTSGYEQYF.

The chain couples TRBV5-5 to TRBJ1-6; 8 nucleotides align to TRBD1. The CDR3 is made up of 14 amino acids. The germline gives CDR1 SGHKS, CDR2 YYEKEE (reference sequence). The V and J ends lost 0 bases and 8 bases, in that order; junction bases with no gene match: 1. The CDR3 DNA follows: TGTGCCAGCAGCTTGGACAGGGGGTATTCACCCCTCCACTTT. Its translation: CASSLDRGYSPLHF.

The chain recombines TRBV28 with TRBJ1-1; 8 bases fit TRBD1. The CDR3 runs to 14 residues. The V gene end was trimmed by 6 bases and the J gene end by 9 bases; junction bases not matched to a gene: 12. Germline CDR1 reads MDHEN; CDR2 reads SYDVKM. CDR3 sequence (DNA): TGTGCCAGCAGCCCACCCGGACAGGGTGCCCAAGCTTTCTTT. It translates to CASSPPGQGAQAFF.

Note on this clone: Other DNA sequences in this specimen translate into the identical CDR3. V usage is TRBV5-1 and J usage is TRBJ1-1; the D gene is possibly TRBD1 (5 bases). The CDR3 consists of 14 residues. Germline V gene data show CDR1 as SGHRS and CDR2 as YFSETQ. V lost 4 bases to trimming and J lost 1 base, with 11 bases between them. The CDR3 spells CASSTSTANTEAFF. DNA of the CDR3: TGCGCCAGCAGCACCTCGACAGCGAACACTGAAGCTTTCTTT.

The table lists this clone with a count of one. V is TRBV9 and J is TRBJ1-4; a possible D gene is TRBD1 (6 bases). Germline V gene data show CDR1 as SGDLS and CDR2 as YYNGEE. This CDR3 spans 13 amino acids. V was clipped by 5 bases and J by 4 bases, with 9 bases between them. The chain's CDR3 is CASRGHLNEKLFF. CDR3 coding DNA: TGTGCCAGCAGGGGACACCTTAATGAAAAACTGTTTTTT.

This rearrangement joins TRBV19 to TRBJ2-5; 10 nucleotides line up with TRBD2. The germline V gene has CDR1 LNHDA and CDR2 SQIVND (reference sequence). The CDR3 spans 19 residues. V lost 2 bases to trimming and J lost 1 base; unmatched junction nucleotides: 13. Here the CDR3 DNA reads TGTGCCAGTAGTATACGAGGAGAAGGGACTAGCGTTTCCCAAGAGACCCAGTACTTC. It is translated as CASSIRGEGTSVSQETQYF.

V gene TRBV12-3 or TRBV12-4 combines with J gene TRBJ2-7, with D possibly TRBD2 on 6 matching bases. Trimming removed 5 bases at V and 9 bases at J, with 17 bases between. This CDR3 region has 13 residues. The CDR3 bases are TGTGCCAGCAGTCGGGACTCTCTTTGGGCGCAGTACTTC. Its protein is CASSRDSLWAQYF.

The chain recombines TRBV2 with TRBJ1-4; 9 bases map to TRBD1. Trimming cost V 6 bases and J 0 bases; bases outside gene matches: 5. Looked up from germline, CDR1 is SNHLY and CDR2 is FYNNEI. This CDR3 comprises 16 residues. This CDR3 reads CASSATGGATNEKLFF. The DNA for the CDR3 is TGTGCCAGCAGCGCGACAGGGGGAGCAACTAATGAAAAACTGTTTTTT.

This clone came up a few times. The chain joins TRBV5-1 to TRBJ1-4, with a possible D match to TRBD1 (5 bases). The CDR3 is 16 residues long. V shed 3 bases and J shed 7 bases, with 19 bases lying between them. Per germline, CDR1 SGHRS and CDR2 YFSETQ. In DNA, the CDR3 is TGCGCCAGCAGCTCGCAGGAGGGGTGGCTGAGTGAAAAACTGTTTTTT. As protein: CASSSQEGWLSEKLFF.

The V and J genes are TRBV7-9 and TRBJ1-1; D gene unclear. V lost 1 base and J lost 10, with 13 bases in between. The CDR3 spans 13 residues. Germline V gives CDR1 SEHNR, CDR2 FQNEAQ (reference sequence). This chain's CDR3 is CASSLGRGEGAFF. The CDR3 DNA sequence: TGTGCCAGCAGCTTAGGGCGCGGGGAAGGAGCTTTCTTT.

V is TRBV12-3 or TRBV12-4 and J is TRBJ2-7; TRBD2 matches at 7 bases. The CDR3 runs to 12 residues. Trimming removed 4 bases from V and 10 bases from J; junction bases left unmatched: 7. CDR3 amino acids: CASSYNLGLQYF. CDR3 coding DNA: TGTGCCAGCAGTTACAACTTGGGACTACAGTACTTC.

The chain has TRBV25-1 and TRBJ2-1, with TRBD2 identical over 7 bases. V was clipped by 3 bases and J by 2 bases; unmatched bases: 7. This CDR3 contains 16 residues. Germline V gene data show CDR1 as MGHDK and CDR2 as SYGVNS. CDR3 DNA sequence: TGTGCCAGCAGTGACTACCGGGGGAGGGCCTACAATGAGCAGTTCTTC. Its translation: CASSDYRGRAYNEQFF.

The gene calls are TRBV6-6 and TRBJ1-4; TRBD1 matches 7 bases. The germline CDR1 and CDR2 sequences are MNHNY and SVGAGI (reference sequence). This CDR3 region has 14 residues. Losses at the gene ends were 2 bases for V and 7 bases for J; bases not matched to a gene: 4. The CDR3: CASSYGPGGEKLFF. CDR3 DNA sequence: TGTGCCAGCAGTTACGGTCCAGGGGGTGAAAAACTGTTTTTT.

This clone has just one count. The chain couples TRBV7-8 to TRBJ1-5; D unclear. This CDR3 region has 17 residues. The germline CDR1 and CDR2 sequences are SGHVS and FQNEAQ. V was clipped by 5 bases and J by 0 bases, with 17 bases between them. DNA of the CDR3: TGTGCCAGCAGCCTATCCCTATTGAGGTTTAGCAATCAGCCCCAGCATTTT. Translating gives CASSLSLLRFSNQPQHF.

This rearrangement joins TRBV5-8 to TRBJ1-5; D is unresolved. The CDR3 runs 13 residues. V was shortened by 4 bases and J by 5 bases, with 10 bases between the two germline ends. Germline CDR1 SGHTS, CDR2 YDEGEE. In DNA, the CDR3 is TGTGCCAGCAGCAAAAATCGGGATCAGCCCCAGCATTTT. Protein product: CASSKNRDQPQHF.

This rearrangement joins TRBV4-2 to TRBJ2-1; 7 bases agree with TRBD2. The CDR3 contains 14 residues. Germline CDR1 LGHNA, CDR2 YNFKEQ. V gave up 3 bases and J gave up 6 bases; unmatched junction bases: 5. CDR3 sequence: CASSQGSGVNEQFF. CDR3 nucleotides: TGTGCCAGCAGCCAGGGGAGCGGGGTCAATGAGCAGTTCTTC.

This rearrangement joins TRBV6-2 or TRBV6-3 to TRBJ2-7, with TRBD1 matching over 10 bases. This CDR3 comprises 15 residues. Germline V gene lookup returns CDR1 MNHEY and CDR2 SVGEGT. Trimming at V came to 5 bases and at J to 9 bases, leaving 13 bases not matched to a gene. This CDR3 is CASSTPSTGGLAQYF. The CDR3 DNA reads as TGTGCCAGCAGTACCCCCTCGACAGGGGGCTTGGCGCAGTACTTC.

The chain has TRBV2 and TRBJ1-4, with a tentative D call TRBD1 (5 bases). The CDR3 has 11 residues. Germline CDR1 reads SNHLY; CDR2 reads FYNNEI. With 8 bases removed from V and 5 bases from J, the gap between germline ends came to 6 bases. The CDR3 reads CASGGNEKLFF. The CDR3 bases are TGTGCCAGCGGGGGGAATGAAAAACTGTTTTTT.

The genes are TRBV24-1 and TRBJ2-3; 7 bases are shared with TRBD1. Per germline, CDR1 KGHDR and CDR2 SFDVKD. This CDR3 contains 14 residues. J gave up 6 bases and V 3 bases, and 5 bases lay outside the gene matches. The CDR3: CATSDTDRRDTQYF. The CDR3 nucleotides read TGTGCCACCAGTGATACGGACAGGCGGGATACGCAGTATTTT.

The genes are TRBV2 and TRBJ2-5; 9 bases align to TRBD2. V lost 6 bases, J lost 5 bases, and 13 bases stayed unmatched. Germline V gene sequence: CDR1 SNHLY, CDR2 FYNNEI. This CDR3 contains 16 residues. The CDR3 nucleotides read TGTGCCAGCAGGACTGGAGCCGGGACTAGCCTCGAGACCCAGTACTTC. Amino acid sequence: CASRTGAGTSLETQYF.

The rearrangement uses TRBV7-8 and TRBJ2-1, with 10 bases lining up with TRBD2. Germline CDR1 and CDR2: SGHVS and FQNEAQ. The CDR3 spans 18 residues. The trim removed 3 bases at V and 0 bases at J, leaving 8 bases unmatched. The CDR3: CASSLGIAGGSSYNEQFF. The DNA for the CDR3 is TGTGCCAGCAGCTTGGGCATAGCGGGGGGTAGCTCCTACAATGAGCAGTTCTTC.

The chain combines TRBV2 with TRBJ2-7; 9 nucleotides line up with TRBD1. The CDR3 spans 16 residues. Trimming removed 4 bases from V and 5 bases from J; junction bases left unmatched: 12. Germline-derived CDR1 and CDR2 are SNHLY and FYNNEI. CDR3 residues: CASSATTGTGFHEQYF. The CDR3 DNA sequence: TGTGCCAGCAGTGCTACGACCGGGACAGGGTTCCACGAGCAGTACTTC. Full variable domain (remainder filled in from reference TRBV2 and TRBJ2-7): EPEVTQTPSHQVTQMGQEVILRCVPISNHLYFYWYRQILGQKVEFLVSFYNNEISEKSEIFDDQFSVERPDGSNFTLKIRSTKLEDSAMYFCASSATTGTGFHEQYFGPGTRLTVT.

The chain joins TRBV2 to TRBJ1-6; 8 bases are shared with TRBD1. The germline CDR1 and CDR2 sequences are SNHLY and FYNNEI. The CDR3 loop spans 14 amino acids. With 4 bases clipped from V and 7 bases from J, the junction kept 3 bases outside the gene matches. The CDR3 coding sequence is TGTGCCAGCAGTGGACAGGGGAAGAATTCACCCCTCCACTTT. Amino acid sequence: CASSGQGKNSPLHF.

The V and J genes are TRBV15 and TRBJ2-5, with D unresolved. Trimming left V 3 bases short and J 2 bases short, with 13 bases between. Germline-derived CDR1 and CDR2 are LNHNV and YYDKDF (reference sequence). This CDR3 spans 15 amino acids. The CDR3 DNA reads TGTGCCACCAGCAGTGCAAGCGCGAGGCAAGAGACCCAGTACTTC. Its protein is CATSSASARQETQYF.

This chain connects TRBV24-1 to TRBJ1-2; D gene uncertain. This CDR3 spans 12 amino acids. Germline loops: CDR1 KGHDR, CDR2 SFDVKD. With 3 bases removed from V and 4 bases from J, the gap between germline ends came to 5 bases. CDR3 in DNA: TGTGCCACCAGTGATAACAGCTATGGCTACACCTTC. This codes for CATSDNSYGYTF.

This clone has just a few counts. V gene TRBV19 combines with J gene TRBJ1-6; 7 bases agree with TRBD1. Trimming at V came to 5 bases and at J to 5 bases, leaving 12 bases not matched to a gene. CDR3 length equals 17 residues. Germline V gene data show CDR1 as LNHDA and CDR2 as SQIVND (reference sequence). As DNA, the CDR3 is TGTGCCAGTAGTCCTTACAGGGGCGCATCTGATAATTCACCCCTCCACTTT. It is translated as CASSPYRGASDNSPLHF.